The present T cell receptor (beta chain) was sequenced within a study of shared clonotypes between healthy human individuals. Across the study: Used for every donor were three CD4 naive, three CD4 memory, two CD8 naive and one CD8 memory plate. General study findings and limits: Inspection by rarefaction showed sorted-subset sequencing to be incomplete despite large depth.

Germline-derived CDR1 and CDR2 are MNHNS and SASEGT. V lost 5 bases and J lost 3, with 14 bases in between. The CDR3 totals 15 residues. With respect to this clone: Its target is not known.

The authors distributed each subset's genomic DNA evenly over several immunoSEQ plates. Measured with immunoSEQ multiplex PCR; TCRdb has only the in-frame clones, and not every one. The sample comprises over a million clones, approximately 68% of which are singletons, and 1.5% rests with the top ten. Sequenced: memory CD4+ T cells sorted from blood. This sample's subset: CD45RA-negative fraction. V usage is TRBV6-1 and J usage is TRBJ1-5, with a tentative D call TRBD1 (5 bases). The sequence came from a man aged 18 to 29 in good health. The CDR3 DNA reads as TGTGCCAGCAGTCAAGAACCAGGGAACAATCAGCCCCAGCATTTT. Translation: CASSQEPGNNQPQHF.